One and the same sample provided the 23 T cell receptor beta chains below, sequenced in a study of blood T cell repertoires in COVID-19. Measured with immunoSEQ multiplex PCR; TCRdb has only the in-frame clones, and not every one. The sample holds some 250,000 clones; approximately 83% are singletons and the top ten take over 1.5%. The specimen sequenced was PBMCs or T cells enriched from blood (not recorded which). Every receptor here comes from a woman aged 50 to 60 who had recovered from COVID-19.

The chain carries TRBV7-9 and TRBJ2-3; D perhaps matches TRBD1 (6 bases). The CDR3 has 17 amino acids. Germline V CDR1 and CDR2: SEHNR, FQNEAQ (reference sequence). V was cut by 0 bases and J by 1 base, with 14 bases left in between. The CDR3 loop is CASSLARGGIGTDTQYF. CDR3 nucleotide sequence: TGTGCCAGCAGCTTAGCCCGAGGGGGTATCGGCACAGATACGCAGTATTTT.

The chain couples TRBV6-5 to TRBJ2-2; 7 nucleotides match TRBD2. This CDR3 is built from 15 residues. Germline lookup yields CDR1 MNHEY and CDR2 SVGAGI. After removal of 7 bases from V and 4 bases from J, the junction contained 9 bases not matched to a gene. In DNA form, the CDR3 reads TGTGCCAGCAAGTGGGAGGGAGGGCCCACCGGGGAGCTGTTTTTT. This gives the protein CASKWEGGPTGELFF.

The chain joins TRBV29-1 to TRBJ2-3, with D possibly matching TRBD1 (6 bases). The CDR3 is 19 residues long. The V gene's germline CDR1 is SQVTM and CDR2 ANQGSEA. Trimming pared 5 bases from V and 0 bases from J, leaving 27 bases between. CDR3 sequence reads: CSVTPRQVDASFSTDTQYF. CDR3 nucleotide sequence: TGCAGCGTTACCCCCAGACAGGTAGACGCTTCGTTTAGCACAGATACGCAGTATTTT.

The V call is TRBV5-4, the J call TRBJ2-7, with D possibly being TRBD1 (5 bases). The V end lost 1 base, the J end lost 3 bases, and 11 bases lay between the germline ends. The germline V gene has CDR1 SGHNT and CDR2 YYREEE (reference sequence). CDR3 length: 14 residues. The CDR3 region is CASSLRQGYYEQYF. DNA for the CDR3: TGTGCCAGCAGCTTGAGGCAGGGCTACTACGAGCAGTACTTC.

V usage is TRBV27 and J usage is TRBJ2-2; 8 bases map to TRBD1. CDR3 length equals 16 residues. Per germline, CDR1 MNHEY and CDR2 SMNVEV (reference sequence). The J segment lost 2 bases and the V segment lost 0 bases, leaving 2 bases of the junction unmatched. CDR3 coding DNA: TGTGCCAGCAGTTTATCCAGGGGGCTCAACACCGGGGAGCTGTTTTTT. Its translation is CASSLSRGLNTGELFF.

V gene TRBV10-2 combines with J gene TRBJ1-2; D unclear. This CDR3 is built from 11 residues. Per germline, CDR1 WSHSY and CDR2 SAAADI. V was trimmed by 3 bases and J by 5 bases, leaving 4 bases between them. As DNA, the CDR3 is TGCGCCAGCAGTGACAGTTATGGCTACACCTTC. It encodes CASSDSYGYTF.

The CDR3 DNA follows: TGTGCCAGCAGCTGGGGACACCTCCAAGAGACCCAGTACTTC. Amino acids: CASSWGHLQETQYF. The chain uses TRBV5-4 and TRBJ2-5, with D perhaps matching TRBD1 (6 bases). Trimming stripped 3 bases from V and 1 base from J, with 10 bases between. Germline CDR1 SGHNT, CDR2 YYREEE (reference sequence). The CDR3 spans 14 residues.

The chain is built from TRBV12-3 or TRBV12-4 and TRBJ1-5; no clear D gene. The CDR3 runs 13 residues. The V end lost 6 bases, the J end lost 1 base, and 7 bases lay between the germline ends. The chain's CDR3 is CASSQASNQPQHF. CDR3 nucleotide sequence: TGTGCCAGCAGCCAGGCCAGCAATCAGCCCCAGCATTTT.

In DNA, the CDR3 is TGTGCCAGCAGCAAGCCGAACGGTGCCCAAAAAACCGGGGAGCTGTTTTTT. Encoded protein: CASSKPNGAQKTGELFF. V gene TRBV21-1 combines with J gene TRBJ2-2; the D call TRBD2 from the table was never checked on the DNA. TRBV21-1 is designated a pseudogene. There are 17 residues in the CDR3.

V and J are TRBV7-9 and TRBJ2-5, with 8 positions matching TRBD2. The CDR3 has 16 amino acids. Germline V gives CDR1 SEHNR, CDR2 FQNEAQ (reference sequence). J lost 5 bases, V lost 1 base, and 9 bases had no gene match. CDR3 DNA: TGTGCCAGCAGCTTAGGTAGCGGGACTCGAGTGGAGACCCAGTACTTC. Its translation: CASSLGSGTRVETQYF.

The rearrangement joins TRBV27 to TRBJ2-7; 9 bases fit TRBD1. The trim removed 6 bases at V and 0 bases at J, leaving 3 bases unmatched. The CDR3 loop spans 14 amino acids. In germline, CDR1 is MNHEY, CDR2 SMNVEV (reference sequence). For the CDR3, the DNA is TGTGCCAGCAGGGGGACAGGGAGCTCCTACGAGCAGTACTTC. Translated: CASRGTGSSYEQYF.

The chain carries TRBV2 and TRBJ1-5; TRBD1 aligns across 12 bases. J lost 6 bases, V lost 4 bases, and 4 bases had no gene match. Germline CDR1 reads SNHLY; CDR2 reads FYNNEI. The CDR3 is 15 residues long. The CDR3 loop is CASSGDRGPLQPQHF. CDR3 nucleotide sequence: TGTGCCAGCAGTGGGGACAGGGGGCCTCTTCAGCCCCAGCATTTT.

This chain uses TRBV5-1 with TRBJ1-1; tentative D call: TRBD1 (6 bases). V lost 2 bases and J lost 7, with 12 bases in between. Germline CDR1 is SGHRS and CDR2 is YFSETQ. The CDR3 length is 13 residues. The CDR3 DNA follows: TGCGCCAGCAGCTTTGGTGGGGGCAGTGAAGCTTTCTTT. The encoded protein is CASSFGGGSEAFF.

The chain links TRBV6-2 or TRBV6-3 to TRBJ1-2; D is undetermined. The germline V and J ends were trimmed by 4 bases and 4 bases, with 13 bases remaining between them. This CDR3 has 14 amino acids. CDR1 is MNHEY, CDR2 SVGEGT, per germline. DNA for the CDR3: TGTGCCAGCAGTTCGTGGGTGTCGGGCTATGGCTACACCTTC. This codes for CASSSWVSGYGYTF.

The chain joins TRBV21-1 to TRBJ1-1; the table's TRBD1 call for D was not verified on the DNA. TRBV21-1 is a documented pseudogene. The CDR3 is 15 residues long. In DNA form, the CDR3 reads TGTGCCAGCAGCAAAAGGAGGGGACAGGTTGCTGAAGCTTTCTTT. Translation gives CASSKRRGQVAEAFF.

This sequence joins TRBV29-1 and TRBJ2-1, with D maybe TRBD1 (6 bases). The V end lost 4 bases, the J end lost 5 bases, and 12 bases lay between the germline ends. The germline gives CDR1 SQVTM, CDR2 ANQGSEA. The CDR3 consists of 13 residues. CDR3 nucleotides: TGCAGCGTTGCCCCCAGGGGAGACAATGAGCAGTTCTTC. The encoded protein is CSVAPRGDNEQFF.

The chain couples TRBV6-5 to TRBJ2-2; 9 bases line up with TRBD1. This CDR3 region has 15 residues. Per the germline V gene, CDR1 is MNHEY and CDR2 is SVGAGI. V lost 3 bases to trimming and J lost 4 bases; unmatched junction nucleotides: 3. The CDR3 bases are TGTGCCAGCAGTTATTGGGACAGGGTCACCGGGGAGCTGTTTTTT. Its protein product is CASSYWDRVTGELFF.

The CDR3 bases are TGTGCCAGCACTTCCCCGAACAGGGGATCCTACGAGCAGTACTTC. It is translated as CASTSPNRGSYEQYF. J is TRBJ2-7 and V is TRBV28; 7 bases are shared with TRBD1. The CDR3 has 15 amino acids. Germline values: CDR1 MDHEN, CDR2 SYDVKM. V dropped 7 bases and J dropped 1; count of bases not matched to a gene: 10.

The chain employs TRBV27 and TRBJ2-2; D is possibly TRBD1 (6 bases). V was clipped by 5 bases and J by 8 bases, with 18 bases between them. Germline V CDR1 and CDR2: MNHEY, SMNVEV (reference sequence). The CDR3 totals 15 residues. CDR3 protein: CASSPRWAGAGELFF. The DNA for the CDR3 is TGTGCCAGCAGTCCGCGTTGGGCAGGGGCAGGGGAGCTGTTTTTT.

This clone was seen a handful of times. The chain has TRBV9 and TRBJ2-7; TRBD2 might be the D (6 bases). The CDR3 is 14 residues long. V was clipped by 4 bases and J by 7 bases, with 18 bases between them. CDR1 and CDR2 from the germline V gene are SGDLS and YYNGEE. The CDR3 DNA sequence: TGTGCCAGCAGCTTCCGGGACTTCCCGGGGGAGCAGTACTTC. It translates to CASSFRDFPGEQYF. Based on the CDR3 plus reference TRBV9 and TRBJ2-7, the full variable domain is DSGVTQTPKHLITATGQRVTLRCSPRSGDLSVYWYQQSLDQGLQFLIQYYNGEERAKGNILERFSAQQFPDLHSELNLSSLELGDSALYFCASSFRDFPGEQYFGPGTRLTVT.

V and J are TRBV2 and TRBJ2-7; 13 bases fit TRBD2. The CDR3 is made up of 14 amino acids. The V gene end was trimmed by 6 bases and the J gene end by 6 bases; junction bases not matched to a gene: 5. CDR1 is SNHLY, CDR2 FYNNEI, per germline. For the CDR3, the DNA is TGTGCCAGCAGACGACTAGCGGGAGGCCGCGAGCAGTACTTC. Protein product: CASRRLAGGREQYF.

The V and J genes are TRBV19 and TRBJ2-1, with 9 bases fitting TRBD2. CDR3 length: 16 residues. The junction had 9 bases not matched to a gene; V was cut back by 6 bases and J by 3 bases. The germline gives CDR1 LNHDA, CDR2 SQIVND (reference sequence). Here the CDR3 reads CASSIGTSRYYNEQFF. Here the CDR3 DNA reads TGTGCCAGTAGCATCGGGACTAGCCGGTACTACAATGAGCAGTTCTTC.

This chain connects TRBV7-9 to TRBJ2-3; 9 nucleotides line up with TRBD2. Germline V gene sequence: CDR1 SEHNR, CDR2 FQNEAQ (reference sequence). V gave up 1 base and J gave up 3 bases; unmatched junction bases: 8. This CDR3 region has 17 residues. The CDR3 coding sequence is TGTGCCAGCAGCTTAGGCAATAGCGGGAGTGAAACAGATACGCAGTATTTT. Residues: CASSLGNSGSETDTQYF.